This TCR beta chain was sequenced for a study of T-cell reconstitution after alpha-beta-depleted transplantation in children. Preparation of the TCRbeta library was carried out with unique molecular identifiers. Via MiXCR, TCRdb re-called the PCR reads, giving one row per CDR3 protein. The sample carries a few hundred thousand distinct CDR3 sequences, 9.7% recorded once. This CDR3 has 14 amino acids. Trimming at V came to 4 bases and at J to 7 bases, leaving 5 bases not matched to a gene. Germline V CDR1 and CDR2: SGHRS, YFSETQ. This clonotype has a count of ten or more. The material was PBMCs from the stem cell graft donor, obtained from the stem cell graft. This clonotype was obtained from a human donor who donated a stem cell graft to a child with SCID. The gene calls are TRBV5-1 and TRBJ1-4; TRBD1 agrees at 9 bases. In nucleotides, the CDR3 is TGCGCCAGCAGCGCACAGGGGGCGTCTGAAAAACTGTTTTTT. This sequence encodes CASSAQGASEKLFF.